The source of this T cell receptor beta chain is a study of neurological immune-mediated disorders (dated by TCRdb to about 2019). The study in broad terms: Among the roughly 35 multiple sclerosis patients, approximately 30 had relapsing-remitting MS and 3 had secondary progressive MS. The roughly 100 TCR-beta libraries included longitudinal samples, technical triplicates and paired sorted CD4+ and CD8+ T-cell subsets alongside PBMC samples. Of the approximately 66 subjects in the cohort, about 14 were HAM/TSP patients, roughly 35 were multiple sclerosis patients, and about 20 were healthy controls. Using UMI-based sequencing, the study compared peripheral blood TCR-beta repertoires from patients with HTLV-I-associated myelopathy (HAM/TSP), patients with multiple sclerosis, and healthy controls.

About this clonotype: Its antigen is not yet known. Base-call qualities are not available, and no considerably larger clone is one nucleotide away.

Spanning cysteine to phenylalanine, the CDR3 consists of 13 amino acids. Of all the DNA, just the CDR3 is kept, 39 bases in frame from base 1. Trimming at the junction amounts to 4 bases on V and 1 base on J, and the germline ends lie 7 bases apart. Reading the germline V gene (reference sequence) gives CDR1 LNHNV and CDR2 YYDKDF. General conclusions and limits of the study: TCR clonal expansion was greatest in HAM/TSP patients and smallest in MS patients, who ranked below even healthy controls. No identical CDR3 amino acid sequences were found to be shared among expanded clones across subjects, suggesting that TCR-beta repertoires were private in all groups. Repertoires from 18 of 34 MS patients were grouped by phylogenetic analysis into a cluster of related CDR3 sequences, suggesting a possible repertoire-level signature. No association of the MS cluster with clinical or MRI features was observed, and the need for larger cohorts was stated by the authors.

Sorted-subset TCR libraries were prepared from fewer than 1.1 million sorted CD4+ or CD8+ T cells. Multiple sclerosis patients were enrolled in a US clinical protocol evaluating disease progression by magnetic resonance imaging. Peripheral blood was subjected to Ficoll-Hypaque density gradient centrifugation to isolate PBMCs, which were then cryopreserved in liquid nitrogen. Paired sorted CD4+ and CD8+ subsets came from healthy controls, HAM/TSP patients and MS patients. To synthesize cDNA, template-switch 5'RACE was performed with a primer carrying a 10-nucleotide random unique molecular identifier so that each TCR transcript was tagged. Each sequencing run produced over 180 million TCR-beta sequences covering 15-18 subjects. The RNeasy kit was used for extraction of total RNA. The KAPA Real-time Library Amplification kit was used to amplify TCR-beta VDJ regions with primers targeting the TCR constant region and the 5'RACE anchor. A first PCR added sample indexes and Illumina adaptors, and a second PCR then raised library yield. The roughly 650 bp TCR product was size-selected on a 2% E-gel SizeSelection system after Ampure bead purification. Library quality was checked on a Bioanalyzer, concentration was measured with Qubit, and libraries were quantified with the Kapa Library Quantification kit before pooling. An Illumina HiSeq 2500 was used to sequence the libraries paired-end at 2 x 150 bp. To increase sequence diversity, roughly 25-31% phiX was spiked into each library pool. From the authors' description of their analysis: The quality-filtered reads were processed with the UMI-based MiGEC pipeline, whose error correction step removed more than 75% of the raw TCR sequences. IMGT germline references were used for aligning VDJ genes, and each clonotype was defined as a unique CDR3 amino acid sequence together with its V-J genes. Clonal expansion, Shannon diversity and CDR3 relatedness were evaluated with VDJtools (CalcPairwiseDistances, ClusterSamples), while phylogenetic trees were built in CLCbio workbench. Clones with at least 8 unique UMIs were defined as expanded, with this threshold being based on coefficient-of-variation modelling across technical triplicates. TCRdb passed the public sequencing reads through fastp at Q25 and MiXCR, retaining productive beta sequences. Every CDR3 protein is listed once, alongside the most common genes and DNA of its rows. The V and J calls and clone size come from TCRdb's table, not from the authors' own analysis. Across this sample there are tens of thousands of distinct CDR3 sequences, with 3% to 4% seen only once. The top ten hold more than 1.5% of the sample.

The TCR originated in a woman between 40 and 50 years old with multiple sclerosis. Material: CD4+ T cells from blood. The sequence links TRBV15 to TRBJ1-1; too little of a D gene remains to name it. The DNA sequence is as follows: TGTGCCACCAGCAACCAGCGGAACACTGAAGCTTTCTTT. This gives the protein CATSNQRNTEAFF.